Presented here are 10 T cell receptor beta chains from one specimen sequenced in a study of blood T cell repertoires in COVID-19. Only in-frame clones appear in the TCRdb table, and some are missing; sequencing was by immunoSEQ multiplex PCR. This sample has about 240,000 clones, with 85% to 90% found just once. The specimen sequenced was PBMCs or T cells enriched from blood (not recorded which). All receptors come from a woman between 25 and 40 years old who had recovered from COVID-19.

The chain carries TRBV30 and TRBJ1-3, with no clear D. Germline V gene lookup returns CDR1 GTSNPN and CDR2 SVGIG (reference sequence). This CDR3 comprises 15 residues. The V end was cut by 2 bases, the J end by 0 bases, with 11 bases between. The CDR3 sequence: CAWSRGKASGNTIYF. The CDR3 nucleotides read TGTGCCTGGAGTCGAGGGAAGGCCTCTGGAAACACCATATATTTT.

This clone was observed a handful of times. V usage is TRBV7-9 and J usage is TRBJ1-1; TRBD1 matches at 7 bases. CDR3 size: 14 residues. Trimming cost V 4 bases and J 4 bases; bases outside gene matches: 6. The V gene's germline CDR1 is SEHNR and CDR2 FQNEAQ (reference sequence). CDR3 region: CASSSQGVSTEAFF. The CDR3 DNA sequence: TGTGCCAGCAGCTCCCAGGGGGTGAGCACTGAAGCTTTCTTT.

The rearrangement joins TRBV30 to TRBJ2-1; D is undetermined. V was clipped by 3 bases and J by 9 bases, with 15 bases between them. CDR3 length: 13 amino acids. From germline, CDR1 is GTSNPN and CDR2 SVGIG (reference sequence). CDR3 protein: CAWSPGLTGEQFF. CDR3 nucleotide sequence: TGTGCCTGGAGCCCCGGCCTAACGGGTGAGCAGTTCTTC.

The chain employs TRBV28 and TRBJ1-2; 8 positions match TRBD1. Germline loops: CDR1 MDHEN, CDR2 SYDVKM. Germline trimming cut 5 bases from V and 3 bases from J; bases unmatched to any gene: 2. The CDR3 sequence is 13 residues long. CDR3 residues: CASSPGQDYGYTF. CDR3 sequence (DNA): TGTGCCAGCAGTCCGGGACAGGACTATGGCTACACCTTC.

The CDR3 DNA reads TGTGCCAGCAGCCCCCTCTCCTATGGCTACACCTTC. Protein: CASSPLSYGYTF. The chain employs TRBV6-2 or TRBV6-3 and TRBJ1-2; D gene unclear. Trimming cost V 6 bases and J 4 bases, with 9 bases left between them. This CDR3 has 12 amino acids. The germline gives CDR1 MNHEY, CDR2 SVGEGT.

V gene TRBV28 combines with J gene TRBJ2-3, with no clear D. Trimming removed 3 bases at V and 4 bases at J, with 5 bases between. Germline V lookup: CDR1 MDHEN, CDR2 SYDVKM. This CDR3 has 12 residues. In DNA, the CDR3 is TGTGCCAGCAGTTTGTCGGCAGATACGCAGTATTTT. It translates to CASSLSADTQYF.

The chain combines TRBV30 with TRBJ1-5, with 8 nucleotides matching TRBD1. With V trimmed by 0 bases and J by 4 bases, 5 bases remained unmatched. Germline-derived CDR1 and CDR2 are GTSNPN and SVGIG (reference sequence). CDR3 length: 15 residues. The CDR3 nucleotides read TGTGCCTGGAGTGTACAGGGGGTGGTTAATCAGCCCCAGCATTTT. Translated, it gives CAWSVQGVVNQPQHF.

This clone was observed a handful of times. The rearrangement uses TRBV5-1 and TRBJ1-1; 9 bases align to TRBD1. The CDR3 spans 14 residues. Looked up from germline, CDR1 is SGHRS and CDR2 is YFSETQ. Germline trimming cut 3 bases from V and 4 bases from J; bases unmatched to any gene: 4. CDR3 residues: CASSSTGGVTEAFF. CDR3 sequence (DNA): TGCGCCAGCAGCTCGACAGGGGGGGTCACTGAAGCTTTCTTT.

The rearrangement uses TRBV25-1 and TRBJ1-5; TRBD1 is a possible D gene (6 bases). The CDR3 is 14 residues long. Trimming shortened V by 4 bases and J by 3 bases, and 10 bases separated the two germline ends. From germline, CDR1 is MGHDK and CDR2 SYGVNS. The DNA for the CDR3 is TGTGCCAGCAGTGTGACAGGATCCAATCAGCCCCAGCATTTT. Translating it yields CASSVTGSNQPQHF.

The chain is built from TRBV18 and TRBJ2-1; D possibly corresponds to TRBD2 (5 bases). Germline V CDR1 and CDR2: KGHSH, LQKENI. Deletions cut 3 bases from V and 9 bases from J, with 18 bases between. This CDR3 has 15 residues. CDR3 nucleotide sequence: TGTGCCAGCTCACCTTTAGCGCCTAGTGTCGGTGAGCAGTTCTTC. Its translation is CASSPLAPSVGEQFF.